This entry lists 20 T cell receptor beta chains sequenced from one sample in a study of blood T cell repertoires in COVID-19. Some clones are missing from TCRdb's copy, which holds only in-frame ones; the method was immunoSEQ multiplex PCR. The sample lists about 280,000 clones; 90% were seen once. The sequencing input was PBMCs or T cells enriched from blood (not recorded which). The source of these receptors is a woman in her late teens or twenties with acute COVID-19.

The chain joins TRBV11-1 to TRBJ1-1; D remains unclear. The CDR3 consists of 16 residues. Germline CDR1 SGHAT, CDR2 FQDESV (reference sequence). With 0 bases removed from V and 1 base from J, the gap between germline ends came to 12 bases. The CDR3 nucleotides read TGTGCCAGCAGCTTAGCAGCTCAGCGAAGGAACACTGAAGCTTTCTTT. Translation gives CASSLAAQRRNTEAFF. The variable domain in full, with the rest retrieved from reference TRBV11-1 and TRBJ1-1, is EAEVAQSPRYKITEKSQAVAFWCDPISGHATLYWYRQILGQGPELLVQFQDESVVDDSQLPKDRFSAERLKGVDSTLKIQPAELGDSAMYLCASSLAAQRRNTEAFFGQGTRLTVV.

The rearrangement links TRBV10-3 to TRBJ2-3, with D perhaps matching TRBD1 (6 bases). Trimming took off 6 bases at V and 2 bases at J, with 9 bases between the two ends. The CDR3 loop spans 13 amino acids. Per germline, CDR1 ENHRY and CDR2 SYGVKD. The CDR3 DNA sequence: TGTGCCATCAGCGACAGGTCCACAGATACGCAGTATTTT. Its protein product is CAISDRSTDTQYF.

This sequence joins TRBV6-2 or TRBV6-3 and TRBJ1-5; D gene ambiguous. The germline CDR1 and CDR2 sequences are MNHEY and SVGEGT. V gave up 6 bases and J gave up 0 bases, with 12 bases separating them. The CDR3 length is 15 residues. CDR3 amino acids: CASSLLLNSNQPQHF. CDR3 nucleotides: TGTGCCAGCAGCCTACTCCTAAATAGCAATCAGCCCCAGCATTTT.

This clone has just one count. This chain joins TRBV27 and TRBJ2-1, with D unresolved. Trimming left V 8 bases short and J 9 bases short, with 17 bases between. Germline-derived CDR1 and CDR2 are MNHEY and SMNVEV (reference sequence). This CDR3 has 13 residues. The DNA for the CDR3 is TGTGCCAGCCGGCGACTGGTGCAAATTGAGCAGTTCTTC. Translated, it gives CASRRLVQIEQFF.

A remark on this clone: The junction shows a germline mismatch at one end, possibly a read error. V gene TRBV7-8 combines with J gene TRBJ2-7; 11 bases agree with TRBD2. The CDR3 has 13 residues. Looked up from germline, CDR1 is SGHVS and CDR2 is FQNEAQ. CDR3 in amino acids: CASSLVVGLAVGF. CDR3 DNA sequence: TGTGCCAGCAGCTTAGTGGTGGGACTAGCGGTCGGATTC.

The rearrangement uses TRBV4-1 and TRBJ2-1, with 9 bases lining up with TRBD2. The CDR3 contains 15 residues. The junction had 8 bases not matched to a gene; V was cut back by 5 bases and J by 6 bases. Germline-derived CDR1 and CDR2 are MGHRA and YSYEKL. The chain's CDR3 is CASSVGAGGGNEQFF. The CDR3 nucleotides are TGCGCCAGCAGCGTAGGAGCGGGGGGTGGCAATGAGCAGTTCTTC.

This rearrangement joins TRBV9 to TRBJ2-1, with a possible D match to TRBD2 (5 bases). The length of the CDR3 is 15 residues. The V gene lost 1 base and the J gene lost 2 bases, with 10 bases spanning the gap. Germline CDR1 SGDLS, CDR2 YYNGEE. DNA of the CDR3: TGTGCCAGCAGCGTAAACGGGATCACCTACAATGAGCAGTTCTTC. Its protein product is CASSVNGITYNEQFF.

This rearrangement joins TRBV7-2 to TRBJ1-4; D is undetermined. In germline, CDR1 is SGHTA, CDR2 FQGNSA. Deletions cut 0 bases from V and 4 bases from J, with 12 bases between. This CDR3 region has 16 residues. The CDR3 bases are TGTGCCAGCAGCTTAGCGTTAGGAGCCTTTAATGAAAAACTGTTTTTT. This sequence encodes CASSLALGAFNEKLFF.

This clone has a count of ten or more. The CDR3 sequence is CASSRTGGGGPYEQYF. As DNA, the CDR3 is TGTGCCAGCAGCCGCACGGGAGGGGGCGGTCCCTACGAGCAGTACTTC. The J gene is TRBJ2-7, the V gene TRBV5-5; tentative D call: TRBD2 (8 bases). Germline assignment: CDR1 SGHKS and CDR2 YYEKEE (reference sequence). This CDR3 is built from 16 residues. The V end was cut by 4 bases, the J end by 2 bases, with 19 bases between.

The chain carries TRBV25-1 and TRBJ2-3, with 7 bases lining up with TRBD1. Germline-derived CDR1 and CDR2 are MGHDK and SYGVNS. J lost 4 bases, V lost 4 bases, and 5 bases had no gene match. CDR3 length: 14 amino acids. The CDR3 loop reads CASSATGWADTQYF. In nucleotides, the CDR3 is TGTGCCAGCAGTGCGACAGGGTGGGCAGATACGCAGTATTTT.

The CDR3 DNA follows: TGTGCCAGCAGTTCCTCCTCGCCCCAGCATTTT. Encoded protein: CASSSSSPQHF. This chain connects TRBV12-3 or TRBV12-4 to TRBJ1-5; D gene ambiguous. The CDR3 contains 11 residues. The V end was cut by 4 bases, the J end by 9 bases, with 7 bases between.

The chain carries TRBV29-1 and TRBJ2-7; maybe TRBD1 (5 bases). The V end lost 4 bases, the J end lost 3 bases, and 28 bases lay between the germline ends. The CDR3 runs 18 residues. Germline V gives CDR1 SQVTM, CDR2 ANQGSEA. In DNA, the CDR3 is TGCAGCGTTGTGCCCAGGGCGTGGCCCCCCGGTAGTCGCTACGAGCAGTACTTC. Protein product: CSVVPRAWPPGSRYEQYF.

The chain combines TRBV7-6 with TRBJ1-3; possible D gene TRBD1, 6 bases. With 1 base removed from V and 0 bases from J, the gap between germline ends came to 13 bases. The CDR3 consists of 17 residues. Germline V gene lookup returns CDR1 SGHVS and CDR2 FNYEAQ. In DNA, the CDR3 is TGTGCCAGCAGCTTAGTCCCCCAGGGGAACTCTGGAAACACCATATATTTT. This gives the protein CASSLVPQGNSGNTIYF.

V is TRBV10-2 and J is TRBJ2-1, with no clear D. V lost 5 bases to trimming and J lost 7 bases, with 6 bases between them. This CDR3 has 11 amino acids. CDR1 and CDR2 from the germline V gene are WSHSY and SAAADI. CDR3 bases: TGCGCCAGCAGTCCCCATAATGAGCAGTTCTTC. It is translated as CASSPHNEQFF.

The chain uses TRBV7-3 and TRBJ2-1; TRBD1 is a possible D gene (6 bases). The CDR3 totals 12 residues. V was pared by 2 bases and J by 8 bases, with 7 bases between. Germline assignment: CDR1 SGHTA and CDR2 FQGTGA. The CDR3 coding sequence is TGTGCCAGCAGCTTAGGGGGCTATGAGCAGTTCTTC. This translates into CASSLGGYEQFF. Supplemented by reference TRBV7-3 and TRBJ2-1, the full variable domain reads GAGVSQTPSNKVTEKGKYVELRCDPISGHTALYWYRQSLGQGPEFLIYFQGTGAADDSGLPNDRFFAVRPEGSVSTLKIQRTERGDSAVYLCASSLGGYEQFFGPGTRLTVL.

This rearrangement joins TRBV9 to TRBJ1-5; D remains ambiguous. Germline assignment: CDR1 SGDLS and CDR2 YYNGEE. V was shortened by 0 bases and J by 6 bases, with 10 bases between the two germline ends. The CDR3 contains 14 residues. CDR3 protein: CASSVDSGFQPQHF. The CDR3 DNA reads TGTGCCAGCAGCGTAGATTCGGGGTTTCAGCCCCAGCATTTT.

This chain links TRBV7-2 with TRBJ2-7, with 14 bases identical to TRBD2. Germline V gives CDR1 SGHTA, CDR2 FQGNSA. The junction had 10 bases not matched to a gene; V was cut back by 3 bases and J by 0 bases. The CDR3 consists of 19 residues. CDR3 region: CASSFKTSGRALGSYEQYF. CDR3 nucleotide sequence: TGTGCCAGCAGCTTTAAGACTAGCGGGAGGGCCCTGGGCTCCTACGAGCAGTACTTC. Full variable domain (remainder filled in from reference TRBV7-2 and TRBJ2-7): GAGVSQSPSNKVTEKGKDVELRCDPISGHTALYWYRQSLGQGLEFLIYFQGNSAPDKSGLPSDRFSAERTGGSVSTLTIQRTQQEDSAVYLCASSFKTSGRALGSYEQYFGPGTRLTVT.

The chain has TRBV7-3 and TRBJ2-1; 12 bases are a match to TRBD2. The V gene end was trimmed by 0 bases and the J gene end by 0 bases; junction bases not matched to a gene: 9. CDR1 SGHTA and CDR2 FQGTGA come from the germline V gene. This CDR3 has 20 residues. Written as DNA, the CDR3 is TGTGCCAGCAGCTTAACCCCTCTAGCGGGAGGGCTTTACTCCTACAATGAGCAGTTCTTC. Translated, it gives CASSLTPLAGGLYSYNEQFF.

The rearrangement joins TRBV5-1 to TRBJ2-2; D is possibly TRBD1 (5 bases). V was cut by 4 bases and J by 4 bases, with 14 bases left in between. This CDR3 has 15 amino acids. Per germline, CDR1 SGHRS and CDR2 YFSETQ. In nucleotides, the CDR3 is TGCGCCAGCAGCGACGTTACAGGTCCCACCGGGGAGCTGTTTTTT. It translates to CASSDVTGPTGELFF.

The chain links TRBV14 to TRBJ2-7; TRBD1 matches 9 bases. This CDR3 has 16 residues. V lost 0 bases, J lost 4 bases, and 7 bases stayed unmatched. In germline, CDR1 is SGHDN, CDR2 FVKESK. The CDR3 is CASSQDRGQGLYEQYF. DNA for the CDR3: TGTGCCAGCAGCCAAGATCGGGGACAGGGTTTGTACGAGCAGTACTTC.